This T cell receptor beta chain was obtained from a study of patients and donors after allogeneic stem cell transplantation. TCRdb independently ran MiXCR on the RT-PCR reads; one entry per CDR3 protein. The repertoire holds roughly 230,000 distinct CDR3 sequences, with 13% to 15% as singletons. Germline V gene data show CDR1 as LGHNA and CDR2 as YSLEER. Trimming shortened V by 0 bases and J by 7 bases, and 15 bases separated the two germline ends. The length of the CDR3 is 15 residues. The sequenced material came from blood, either unsorted or a sorted T cell fraction (not recorded which). The V and J genes are TRBV4-3 and TRBJ2-5, with D hard to call. This sequence was found in a human donor who was either an allogeneic HSCT recipient or a stem cell or donor lymphocyte infusion donor (not recorded which). It is not recorded whose cells these are; they may come from a transplant donor. DNA of the CDR3: TGCGCCAGCAGCCAAGATAGGGCCGCCTCTATGACCCAGTACTTC. Translated, it gives CASSQDRAASMTQYF.